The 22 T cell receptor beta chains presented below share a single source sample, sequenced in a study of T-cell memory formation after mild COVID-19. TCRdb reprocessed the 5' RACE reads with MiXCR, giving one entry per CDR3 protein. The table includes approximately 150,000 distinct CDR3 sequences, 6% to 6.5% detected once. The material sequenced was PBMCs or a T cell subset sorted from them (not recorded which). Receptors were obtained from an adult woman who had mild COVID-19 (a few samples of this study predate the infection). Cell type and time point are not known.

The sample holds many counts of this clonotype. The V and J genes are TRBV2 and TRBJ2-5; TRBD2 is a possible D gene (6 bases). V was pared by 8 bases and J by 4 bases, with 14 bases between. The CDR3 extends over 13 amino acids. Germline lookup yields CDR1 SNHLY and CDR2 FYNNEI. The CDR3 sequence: CASGAGRGETQYF. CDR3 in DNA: TGTGCCAGCGGCGCGGGAAGGGGAGAGACCCAGTACTTC.

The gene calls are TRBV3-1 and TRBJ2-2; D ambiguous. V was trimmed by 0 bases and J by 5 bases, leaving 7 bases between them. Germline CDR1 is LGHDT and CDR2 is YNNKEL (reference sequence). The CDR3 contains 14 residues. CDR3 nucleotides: TGTGCCAGCAGCCAAGACCCCGGTACCGGGGAGCTGTTTTTT. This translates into CASSQDPGTGELFF.

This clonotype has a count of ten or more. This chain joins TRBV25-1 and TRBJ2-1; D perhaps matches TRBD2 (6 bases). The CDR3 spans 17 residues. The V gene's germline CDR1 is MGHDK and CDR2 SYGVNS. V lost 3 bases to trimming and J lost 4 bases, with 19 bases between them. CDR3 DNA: TGTGCCAGCAGTGATGCTCCGGGAGAGGCCACATACAATGAGCAGTTCTTC. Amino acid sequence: CASSDAPGEATYNEQFF.

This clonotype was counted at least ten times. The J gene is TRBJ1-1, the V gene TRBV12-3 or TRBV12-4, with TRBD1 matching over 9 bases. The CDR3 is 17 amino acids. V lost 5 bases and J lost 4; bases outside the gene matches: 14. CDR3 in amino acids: CASSPQGAIGRGTEAFF. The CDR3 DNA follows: TGTGCCAGCAGTCCACAGGGGGCAATCGGCCGGGGCACTGAAGCTTTCTTT.

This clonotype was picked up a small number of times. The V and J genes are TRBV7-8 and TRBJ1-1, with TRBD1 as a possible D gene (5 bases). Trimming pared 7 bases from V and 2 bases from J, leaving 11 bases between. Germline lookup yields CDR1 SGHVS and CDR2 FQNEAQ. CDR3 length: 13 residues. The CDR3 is CASIPGGNTEAFF. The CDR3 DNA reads TGTGCCAGCATACCGGGGGGAAACACTGAAGCTTTCTTT.

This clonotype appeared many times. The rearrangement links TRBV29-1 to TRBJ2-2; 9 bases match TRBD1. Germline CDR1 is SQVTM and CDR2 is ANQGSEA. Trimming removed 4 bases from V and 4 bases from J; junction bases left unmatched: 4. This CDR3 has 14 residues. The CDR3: CSVGDRVFTGELFF. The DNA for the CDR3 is TGCAGCGTTGGGGACAGGGTCTTCACCGGGGAGCTGTTTTTT.

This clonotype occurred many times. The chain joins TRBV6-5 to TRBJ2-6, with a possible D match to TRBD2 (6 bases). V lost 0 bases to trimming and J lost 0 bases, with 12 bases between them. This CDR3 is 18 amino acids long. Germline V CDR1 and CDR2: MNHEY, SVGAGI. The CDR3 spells CASSYSAGSSSGANVLTF. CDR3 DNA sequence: TGTGCCAGCAGTTACTCGGCGGGGAGCTCCTCTGGGGCCAACGTCCTGACTTTC.

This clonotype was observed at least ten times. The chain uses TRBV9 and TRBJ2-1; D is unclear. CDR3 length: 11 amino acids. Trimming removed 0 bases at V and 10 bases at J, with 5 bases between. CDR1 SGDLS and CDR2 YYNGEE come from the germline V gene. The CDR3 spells CASSVANEQFF. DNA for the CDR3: TGTGCCAGCAGCGTAGCTAACGAGCAGTTCTTC.

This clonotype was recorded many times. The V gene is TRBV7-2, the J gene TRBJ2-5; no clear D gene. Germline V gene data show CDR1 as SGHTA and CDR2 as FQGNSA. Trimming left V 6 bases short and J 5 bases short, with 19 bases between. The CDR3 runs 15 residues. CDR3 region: CASSLGSVLGETQYF. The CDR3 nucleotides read TGTGCCAGCAGTTTGGGGTCAGTCCTCGGGGAGACCCAGTACTTC.

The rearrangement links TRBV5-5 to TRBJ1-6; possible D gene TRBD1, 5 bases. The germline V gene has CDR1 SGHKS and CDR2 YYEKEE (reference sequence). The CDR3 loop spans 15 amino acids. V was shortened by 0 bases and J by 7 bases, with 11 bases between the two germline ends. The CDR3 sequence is CASSLAGTGNSPLHF. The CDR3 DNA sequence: TGTGCCAGCAGCTTGGCCGGGACGGGGAATTCACCCCTCCACTTT.

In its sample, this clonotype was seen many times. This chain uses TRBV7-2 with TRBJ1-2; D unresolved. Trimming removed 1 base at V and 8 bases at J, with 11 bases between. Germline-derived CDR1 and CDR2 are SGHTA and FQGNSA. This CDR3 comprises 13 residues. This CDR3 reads CASSLDGPLGYTF. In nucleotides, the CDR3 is TGTGCCAGCAGCTTAGATGGGCCTCTAGGCTACACCTTC.

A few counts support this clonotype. CDR3 nucleotide sequence: TGTGCCAGCAGCTTAACGTATGCTAATTCACCCCTCCACTTT. Translating it yields CASSLTYANSPLHF. The V call is TRBV7-3, the J call TRBJ1-6; D is uncertain. Germline CDR1 is SGHTA and CDR2 is FQGTGA. CDR3 length equals 14 residues. V lost 0 bases to trimming and J lost 6 bases, with 6 bases between them.

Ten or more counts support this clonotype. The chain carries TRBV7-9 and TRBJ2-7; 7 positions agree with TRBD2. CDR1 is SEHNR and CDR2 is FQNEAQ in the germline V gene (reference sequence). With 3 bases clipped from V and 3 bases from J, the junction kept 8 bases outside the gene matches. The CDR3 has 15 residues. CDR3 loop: CASSFGPSGNYEQYF. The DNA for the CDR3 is TGTGCCAGCAGCTTCGGACCTAGCGGAAACTACGAGCAGTACTTC.

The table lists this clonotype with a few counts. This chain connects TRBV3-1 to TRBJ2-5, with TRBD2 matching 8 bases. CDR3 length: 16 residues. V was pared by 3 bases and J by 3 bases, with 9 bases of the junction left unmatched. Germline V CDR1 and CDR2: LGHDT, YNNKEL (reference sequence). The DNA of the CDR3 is TGTGCCAGCAGCCACGGAAACGGGAGGGGTAAAGAGACCCAGTACTTC. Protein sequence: CASSHGNGRGKETQYF.

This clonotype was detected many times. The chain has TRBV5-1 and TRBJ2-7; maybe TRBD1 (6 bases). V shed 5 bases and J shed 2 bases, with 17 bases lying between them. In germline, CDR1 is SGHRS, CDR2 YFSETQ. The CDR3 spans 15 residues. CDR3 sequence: CASSSSQGAPYEQYF. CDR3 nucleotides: TGCGCCAGCAGTTCCTCACAGGGAGCTCCCTACGAGCAGTACTTC.

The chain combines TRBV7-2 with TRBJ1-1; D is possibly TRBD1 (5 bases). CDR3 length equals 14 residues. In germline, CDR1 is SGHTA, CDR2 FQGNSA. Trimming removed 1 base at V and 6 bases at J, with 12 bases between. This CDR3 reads CASSLVGTVPEAFF. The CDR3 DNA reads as TGTGCCAGCAGCTTAGTTGGGACGGTCCCTGAAGCTTTCTTT. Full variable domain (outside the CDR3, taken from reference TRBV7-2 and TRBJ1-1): GAGVSQSPSNKVTEKGKDVELRCDPISGHTALYWYRQSLGQGLEFLIYFQGNSAPDKSGLPSDRFSAERTGGSVSTLTIQRTQQEDSAVYLCASSLVGTVPEAFFGQGTRLTVV.

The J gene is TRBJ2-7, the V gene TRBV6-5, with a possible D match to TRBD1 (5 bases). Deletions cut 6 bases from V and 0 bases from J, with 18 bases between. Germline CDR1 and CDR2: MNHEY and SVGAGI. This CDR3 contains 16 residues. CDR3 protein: CASRRAGQISSYEQYF. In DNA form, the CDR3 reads TGTGCCAGCAGACGAGCCGGACAAATTAGCTCCTACGAGCAGTACTTC.

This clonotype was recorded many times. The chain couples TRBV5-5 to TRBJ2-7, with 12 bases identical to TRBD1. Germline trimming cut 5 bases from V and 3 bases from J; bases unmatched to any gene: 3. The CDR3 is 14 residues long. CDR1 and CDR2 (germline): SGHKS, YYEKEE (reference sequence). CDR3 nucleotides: TGTGCCAGCAGTCGGGACAGGGGGCTCTACGAGCAGTACTTC. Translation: CASSRDRGLYEQYF.

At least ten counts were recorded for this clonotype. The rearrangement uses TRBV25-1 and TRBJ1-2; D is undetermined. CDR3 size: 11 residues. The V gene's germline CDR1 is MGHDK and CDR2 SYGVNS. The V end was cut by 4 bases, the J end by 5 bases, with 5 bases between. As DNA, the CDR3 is TGTGCCAGCAGTGCCCTGTATGGCTACACCTTC. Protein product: CASSALYGYTF.

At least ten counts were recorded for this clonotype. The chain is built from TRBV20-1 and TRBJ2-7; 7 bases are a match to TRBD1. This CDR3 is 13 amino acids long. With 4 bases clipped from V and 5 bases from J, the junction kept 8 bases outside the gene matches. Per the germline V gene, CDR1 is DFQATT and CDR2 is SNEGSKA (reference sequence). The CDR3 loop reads CSAKTGARDEQYF. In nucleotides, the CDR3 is TGCAGTGCTAAAACAGGGGCGCGCGACGAGCAGTACTTC.

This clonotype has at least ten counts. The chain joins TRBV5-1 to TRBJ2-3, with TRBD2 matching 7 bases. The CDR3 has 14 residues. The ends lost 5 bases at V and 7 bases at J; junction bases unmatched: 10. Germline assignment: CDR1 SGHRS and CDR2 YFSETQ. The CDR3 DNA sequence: TGCGCCAGCAGAGGCCGCGGGAGCGGCAATACGCAGTATTTT. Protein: CASRGRGSGNTQYF.

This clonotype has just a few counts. The CDR3 DNA is TGTGCCAGCAGCCAAGATAGGACTAGCGGAGCAAGCTCCTACGAGCAGTACTTC. Protein: CASSQDRTSGASSYEQYF. The chain uses TRBV3-1 and TRBJ2-7, with 10 nucleotides matching TRBD2. The junction had 8 bases not matched to a gene; V was cut back by 0 bases and J by 0 bases. Germline V gives CDR1 LGHDT, CDR2 YNNKEL (reference sequence). CDR3 size: 18 residues.